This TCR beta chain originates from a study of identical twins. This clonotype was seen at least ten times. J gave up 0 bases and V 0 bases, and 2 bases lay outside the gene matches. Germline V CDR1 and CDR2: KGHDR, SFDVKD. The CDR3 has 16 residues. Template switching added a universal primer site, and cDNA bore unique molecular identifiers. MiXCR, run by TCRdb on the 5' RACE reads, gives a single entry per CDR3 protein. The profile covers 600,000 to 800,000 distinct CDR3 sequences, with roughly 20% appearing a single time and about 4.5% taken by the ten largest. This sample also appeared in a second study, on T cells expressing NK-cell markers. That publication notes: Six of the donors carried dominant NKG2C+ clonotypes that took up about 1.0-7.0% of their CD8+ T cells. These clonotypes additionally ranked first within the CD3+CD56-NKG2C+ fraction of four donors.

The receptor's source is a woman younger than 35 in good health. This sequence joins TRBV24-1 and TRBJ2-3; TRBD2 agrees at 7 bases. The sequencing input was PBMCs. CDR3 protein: CATSDLRRGSTDTQYF. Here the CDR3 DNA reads TGTGCCACCAGTGATTTGAGGCGGGGGAGCACAGATACGCAGTATTTT.